Sequencing of this TCR beta chain was carried out in a study of cytomegalovirus exposure and HLA in healthy donors (dated by TCRdb to the late 2010s). Some background on the complete study: According to a later analysis, the roughly 120 validation repertoires were produced on the same platform as the 680 or so repertoires of the first cohort. The aim of the study was to test whether cataloging public T cell receptors could identify signatures of past pathogen exposure. Besides the first cohort of 666 subjects, a separate validation cohort made up of around 120 different subjects was used. To predict cytomegalovirus infection status, the study brought together high-throughput TCR immunosequencing, statistical association of individual TCRs with disease status, and machine learning.

The donors belonged to the validation cohort of about 130 subjects, which was separate from the roughly 670-subject first cohort. On the study overall, not on this receptor specifically: A total of roughly 160 TCR beta chains were listed by the study as associated with cytomegalovirus. According to the authors, the approach could potentially be generalized to other disease states and immunological phenotypes. Three of the identified cytomegalovirus-associated TCR beta chains were confirmed in vitro to be specific for cytomegalovirus antigens. Cytomegalovirus status was reported to be diagnosed by the classifier with high specificity and sensitivity in both the original and validation cohorts. Across donors, most TCR sequences were observed very rarely, whereas some public TCRs were present in many individuals. Subsequent analysis determined that TCRs grouped into clusters in the first cohort also showed a tendency toward co-occurrence across the roughly 120 validation repertoires, and about 93% of cluster scores exceeded 0. All 110 or so repertoires were used to score co-occurrence in the validation cohort in a later analysis, because that analysis had no HLA typing for the cohort.

The germline V gene specifies SGHTA as CDR1 and FQGNSA as CDR2. The CDR3, from cysteine to phenylalanine, totals 14 residues. Only CDR3 DNA remains: 42 bases, in frame from the first base. For this chain, trimming is 5 bases at the V end and 5 bases at the J end, and the number of junction bases without a gene match is 6. Libraries were built with the immunoSEQ multiplex PCR assay. The authors processed their data as follows. A statistical classification framework was built for diagnosing cytomegalovirus status from the catalog of TCR beta chain sequences. The immuneACCESS repertoire file appears here via TCRdb, limited to in-frame rearrangements. These files lack a portion of the clones; in checked studies, under half of the deficit traces to unresolved V genes, and the cause of the others is not known. V and J calls plus clone size are reproduced from that table; the DNA served to infer D and trimming. In all, the sample holds some 50,000 clones, and approximately 95% of those were seen once. The ten most abundant clones make up around 8% of the sample.

Details on this clone: Its specific antigen is unknown. Base qualities were left out, and no much larger clone turns up one base away.

The sequenced material came from PBMCs. The sequence links TRBV7-2 to TRBJ1-2; 9 central nucleotides agree with TRBD1. The receptor comes from a woman aged 18-29 years in good health and CMV-seropositive. The CDR3 sequence is CASSGQGNAYGYTF. The DNA sequence reads TGTGCCAGCAGCGGACAGGGGAATGCATATGGCTACACCTTC.